This T cell receptor (beta chain) was retrieved from a study of OX40 agonist ivuxolimab in advanced cancers. Study at large: Ivuxolimab, an agonist antibody against OX40 (CD134), was given to patients. The mean age was approximately 56 years, ranging from about 20 to 79, with approximately 83% of participants male. Study-level findings and limits: Dose levels from 0.1 to 3.0 mg/kg saw CD4+ and CD8+ blood T cells expand clonally by week 6.

Some clones are missing from TCRdb's copy, which holds only in-frame ones; the method was immunoSEQ multiplex PCR. The repertoire holds over 25,000 clones, with around 84% as singletons. The V and J ends lost 1 base and 3 bases respectively, with 10 bases between them. Germline assignment: CDR1 SGHVS and CDR2 FQNEAQ. CDR3 length equals 14 residues. Anyone with autoimmune disease history or systemic immunosuppression was excluded. In regard to this clone: Its antigen is unidentified.

V gene TRBV7-8 combines with J gene TRBJ2-7; the D gene is possibly TRBD1 (5 bases). Source: CD4+ or CD8+ T cells sorted from blood, taken in a trial of the OX40 agonist ivuxolimab. The clonotype was recovered from an adult with an advanced solid tumor such as melanoma, head and neck, liver or kidney cancer. The CDR3 here is CASSLGGSYYEQYF. The CDR3 DNA reads as TGTGCCAGCAGCTTAGGGGGCTCCTACTACGAGCAGTACTTC.